Listed below are T cell receptor beta chains from one sample, sequenced in a study of T cells in Graves' hyperthyroidism and ophthalmopathy. Each CDR3 protein is one row after TCRdb ran MiXCR on the multiplex PCR reads. The table shows 300,000 to 400,000 distinct CDR3 sequences, with about 18% occurring only once. Sequenced sample: blood. Receptors originate from a young man with Graves' ophthalmopathy. Both conserved end residues are part of each CDR3. Each record gives: D gene, J gene, V gene, clone size, CDR3 DNA, CDR3 protein. D genes are given only for firm matches. Size is stated for part of the rows, as once, few or many counts, or as a class when the clone is expanded.

-,TRBJ2-7,TRBV27,few,TGTGCCAGCAGCGTATACCTATTTGGACAGACCTACGAGCAGTACTTC,CASSVYLFGQTYEQYF
TRBD1,TRBJ2-1,TRBV20-1,many,TGCAGTGCTAGGGGACAGGGAGACAATGAGCAGTTCTTC,CSARGQGDNEQFF
TRBD1,TRBJ2-5,TRBV7-9,many,TGTGCCAGCAGCTTCGGACAGGGTAAAGGGGAGACCCAGTACTTC,CASSFGQGKGETQYF
-,TRBJ2-5,TRBV9,many,TGTGCCAGCAGCCGGGCCGGGCCGAATCAAGAGACCCAGTACTTC,CASSRAGPNQETQYF
-,TRBJ2-7,TRBV10-3,-,TGTGCCATCAAGAAATTAGAAGGTGAATACGAGCAGTACTTC,CAIKKLEGEYEQYF
-,TRBJ1-2,TRBV11-2,many,TGTGCCAGCAGCCCCCGCGGGGGATATGGCTACACCTTC,CASSPRGGYGYTF
TRBD2,TRBJ2-1,TRBV6-9,-,TGTGCCAGCAGTTACCCCGGGCTAGCGGGTATTCAGTTCTTC,CASSYPGLAGIQFF
-,TRBJ1-5,TRBV7-8,many,TGTGCCAGCAGCTCAACCAATCAGCCCCAGCATTTT,CASSSTNQPQHF
-,TRBJ2-7,TRBV10-3,many,TGTGCCATCAGTGCCAGGAACTACGAGCAGTACTTC,CAISARNYEQYF
-,TRBJ2-6,TRBV3-1,many,TGTGCCAGCAGCCTGGCAGGGGCTGGGGCCAACGTCCTGACTTTC,CASSLAGAGANVLTF
-,TRBJ2-7,TRBV12-3/TRBV12-4,many,TGTGCCAGCAGTTTAGACTCAAGCGAGCAGTACTTC,CASSLDSSEQYF
-,TRBJ2-2,TRBV12-3/TRBV12-4,-,TGTGCCAGCAGTTGGGGGGAGCTGTTTTTT,CASSWGELFF
-,TRBJ1-2,TRBV19,few,TGTGCCAGTAGCCGGGACCTCGTCGACTATGGCTACACCTTC,CASSRDLVDYGYTF
-,TRBJ1-2,TRBV2,few,TGTGCCAGCAGTGACCTCGGAACTTATGGCTACACCTTC,CASSDLGTYGYTF
-,TRBJ1-6,TRBV10-3,few,TGTGCCATCAGTGACCCCCTCCTGGCAGGGGTTAGATCACCCCTCCACTTT,CAISDPLLAGVRSPLHF
-,TRBJ2-3,TRBV28,-,TGTGCCAGCCTGGCGCGAGGGGGACCAGATACGCAGTATTTT,CASLARGGPDTQYF
-,TRBJ2-7,TRBV5-1,many,TGCGCCAGCAGGAGTGGGACAACTACTACTCGCGAGCAGTACTTC,CASRSGTTTTREQYF
-,TRBJ2-2,TRBV14,-,TGTGCCAGCAGCCAAGTTTCCAGGGCGCCGAACACCGGGGAGCTGTTTTTT,CASSQVSRAPNTGELFF
TRBD1,TRBJ1-1,TRBV3-1,many,TGTGCCAGCAGCCAAGGTAGGGACAGGGTGAACACTGAAGCTTTCTTT,CASSQGRDRVNTEAFF
-,TRBJ1-1,TRBV5-8,-,TGTGCCAGCAGCATGCGGACAGCGAACACTGAAGCTTTCTTT,CASSMRTANTEAFF